These 20 T cell receptor beta chains originate from one sample sequenced in a study of cytomegalovirus exposure and HLA in healthy donors. In the PCR, 60 Vbeta and 13 Jbeta primers were used. Method: immunoSEQ multiplex PCR; TCRdb's copy keeps in-frame clones and lacks some. The sample lists about 150,000 clones, 70% to 80% occurring once. The source material was PBMCs. The receptors were sampled from a man aged 40-50 years in good health and CMV-seronegative.

The chain joins TRBV2 to TRBJ2-1; 11 bases line up with TRBD2. CDR3 size: 14 residues. Germline values: CDR1 SNHLY, CDR2 FYNNEI. The V and J ends lost 6 bases and 8 bases, in that order; junction bases with no gene match: 6. Here the CDR3 DNA reads TGTGCCAGCAGGGGCGGACTAGCGGGCGATGAGCAGTTCTTC. It encodes CASRGGLAGDEQFF.

This clone was counted a few times. V is TRBV5-1 and J is TRBJ2-7, with 8 bases identical to TRBD2. V lost 3 bases, J lost 4 bases, and 6 bases stayed unmatched. The CDR3 length is 14 residues. The germline gives CDR1 SGHRS, CDR2 YFSETQ. The CDR3 nucleotides read TGCGCCAGCAGCTCAAGCGGGAGCGGGTACGAGCAGTACTTC. Protein: CASSSSGSGYEQYF. Combining the CDR3 with reference TRBV5-1 and TRBJ2-7 gives the whole variable domain KAGVTQTPRYLIKTRGQQVTLSCSPISGHRSVSWYQQTPGQGLQFLFEYFSETQRNKGNFPGRFSGRQFSNSRSEMNVSTLELGDSALYLCASSSSGSGYEQYFGPGTRLTVT.

As regards this clone: A read error may account for a junction end that differs from germline. The chain joins TRBV7-9 to TRBJ1-1; 8 positions agree with TRBD1. In germline, CDR1 is SEHNR, CDR2 FQNEAQ (reference sequence). The CDR3 sequence is 16 residues long. The CDR3 here is CSSSLPTTGDITEAFF. The DNA for the CDR3 is TGTTCCAGCAGCTTACCCACGACAGGGGATATCACTGAAGCTTTCTTT.

V and J are TRBV27 and TRBJ2-3, with 7 bases aligning to TRBD2. CDR1 MNHEY and CDR2 SMNVEV come from the germline V gene (reference sequence). Trimming at V came to 2 bases and at J to 2 bases, leaving 7 bases not matched to a gene. This CDR3 comprises 16 residues. In DNA form, the CDR3 reads TGTGCCAGCAGTTTAGTATCGGGAGGTCTCACAGATACGCAGTATTTT. Its translation is CASSLVSGGLTDTQYF.

This clone has just a few counts. V and J are TRBV25-1 and TRBJ2-3; possibly TRBD2 for D (6 bases). There are 13 residues in the CDR3. The germline CDR1 and CDR2 sequences are MGHDK and SYGVNS. V lost 8 bases to trimming and J lost 0 bases, with 9 bases between them. CDR3 residues: CASRGSSTDTQYF. Written as DNA, the CDR3 is TGTGCCAGCCGGGGGTCCAGCACAGATACGCAGTATTTT.

The V call is TRBV11-1, the J call TRBJ2-1; 13 bases map to TRBD2. With 5 bases clipped from V and 1 base from J, the junction kept 8 bases outside the gene matches. The CDR3 spans 18 residues. Looked up from germline, CDR1 is SGHAT and CDR2 is FQDESV (reference sequence). The DNA for the CDR3 is TGTGCCAGCAGCCTGGGGACTAGCGGGAAAAGGTCCTACAATGAGCAGTTCTTC. Amino acid sequence: CASSLGTSGKRSYNEQFF.

There are a few counts of this clone. The chain joins TRBV28 to TRBJ2-5; 13 bases align to TRBD2. J lost 5 bases, V lost 5 bases, and 2 bases had no gene match. CDR1 is MDHEN and CDR2 is SYDVKM in the germline V gene. The CDR3 contains 14 residues. The CDR3 protein is CASSTSGGAETQYF. The CDR3 DNA reads as TGTGCCAGCAGTACTAGCGGGGGGGCGGAGACCCAGTACTTC.

The chain employs TRBV5-1 and TRBJ1-5; D might be TRBD1 (6 bases). Germline V CDR1 and CDR2: SGHRS, YFSETQ. The CDR3 sequence is 14 residues long. V lost 1 base and J lost 5, with 10 bases in between. The CDR3 nucleotides are TGCGCCAGCAGCTTGAGGGGGATGGATCAGCCCCAGCATTTT. Amino acid sequence: CASSLRGMDQPQHF.

This sequence joins TRBV7-9 and TRBJ2-2; D is possibly TRBD2 (5 bases). The germline CDR1 and CDR2 sequences are SEHNR and FQNEAQ (reference sequence). Deletions cut 0 bases from V and 1 base from J, with 6 bases between. This CDR3 has 15 residues. CDR3 DNA: TGTGCCAGCAGCTTAGCTAGCGTGAACACCGGGGAGCTGTTTTTT. Translating gives CASSLASVNTGELFF.

The chain uses TRBV11-2 and TRBJ1-6, with D unclear. V was pared by 3 bases and J by 0 bases, with 12 bases between. The CDR3 is 17 residues long. Germline assignment: CDR1 SGHAT and CDR2 FQNNGV. CDR3 amino acids: CASSLYISSSYNSPLHF. For the CDR3, the DNA is TGTGCCAGCAGCTTGTACATTTCAAGCTCCTATAATTCACCCCTCCACTTT.

This clone has only a few counts. V and J are TRBV7-3 and TRBJ2-1; 10 bases are shared with TRBD2. The length of the CDR3 is 18 residues. Germline CDR1 SGHTA, CDR2 FQGTGA. The ends lost 0 bases at V and 1 base at J; junction bases unmatched: 6. The CDR3 spells CASSLTAAGGPSYNEQFF. In nucleotides, the CDR3 is TGTGCCAGCAGCTTAACGGCAGCGGGAGGGCCATCCTACAATGAGCAGTTCTTC.

The chain is built from TRBV10-3 and TRBJ1-5; D is perhaps TRBD1 (6 bases). V lost 6 bases, J lost 5 bases, and 14 bases lay in between. Germline V CDR1 and CDR2: ENHRY, SYGVKD. The CDR3 covers 14 residues. The CDR3 is CAISQGPTDQPQHF. CDR3 nucleotide sequence: TGTGCCATCAGCCAGGGGCCTACCGATCAGCCCCAGCATTTT.

The sample holds a few counts of this clone. The V call is TRBV13, the J call TRBJ2-5; 7 nucleotides match TRBD2. The CDR3 is 16 amino acids. V shed 4 bases and J 2 bases; nucleotides not matched to a gene: 10. Germline V gives CDR1 PRHDT, CDR2 FYEKMQ (reference sequence). The CDR3 DNA is TGTGCCAGCAGCTCCTCGACTATCGGGGGGCAAGAGACCCAGTACTTC. Its protein is CASSSSTIGGQETQYF. Full variable domain (rest looked up from reference TRBV13 and TRBJ2-5): AAGVIQSPRHLIKEKRETATLKCYPIPRHDTVYWYQQGPGQDPQFLISFYEKMQSDKGSIPDRFSAQQFSDYHSELNMSSLELGDSALYFCASSSSTIGGQETQYFGPGTRLLVL.

This clone has a handful of counts. The CDR3, as DNA: TGCGCCAGCAGCAATGGACAGGGGGCAATCACCCAGTTCTTC. Translating it yields CASSNGQGAITQFF. This sequence joins TRBV5-1 and TRBJ2-1; 11 nucleotides align to TRBD1. CDR3 size: 14 residues. Germline V CDR1 and CDR2: SGHRS, YFSETQ. V gave up 4 bases and J gave up 13 bases; unmatched junction bases: 10.

V usage is TRBV7-9 and J usage is TRBJ2-1; 9 nucleotides match TRBD1. CDR1 and CDR2 (germline): SEHNR, FQNEAQ (reference sequence). With 4 bases clipped from V and 4 bases from J, the junction kept 8 bases outside the gene matches. CDR3 length equals 16 residues. The CDR3 protein is CASSSPDRGIYNEQFF. The CDR3 nucleotides read TGTGCCAGCAGCTCCCCCGACAGGGGGATATACAATGAGCAGTTCTTC.

This clone was picked up a small number of times. V and J are TRBV18 and TRBJ2-5, with a tentative D call TRBD2 (6 bases). Germline V gene lookup returns CDR1 KGHSH and CDR2 LQKENI. This CDR3 has 14 amino acids. V was clipped by 8 bases and J by 1 base, with 14 bases between them. The CDR3 reads CASRGAEPQETQYF. CDR3 bases: TGTGCCAGCCGCGGGGCGGAACCCCAAGAGACCCAGTACTTC.

The V and J genes are TRBV6-5 and TRBJ1-5, with D perhaps matching TRBD1 (5 bases). The CDR3 totals 13 residues. V lost 5 bases to trimming and J lost 7 bases, with 12 bases between them. In germline, CDR1 is MNHEY, CDR2 SVGAGI. The CDR3 is CASSVGPGQPQHF. CDR3 sequence (DNA): TGTGCCAGCAGTGTAGGTCCAGGGCAGCCCCAGCATTTT.

The chain joins TRBV29-1 to TRBJ2-7; D is perhaps TRBD1 (5 bases). V was shortened by 1 base and J by 7 bases, with 20 bases between the two germline ends. There are 15 residues in the CDR3. Germline CDR1 SQVTM, CDR2 ANQGSEA. For the CDR3, the DNA is TGCAGCGTTGAAGGGGTCGGACAAAAGAGTGGAGAGCAGTACTTC. It specifies CSVEGVGQKSGEQYF.

The chain has TRBV18 and TRBJ1-1; D possibly corresponds to TRBD1 (5 bases). V gave up 6 bases and J gave up 5 bases, with 10 bases separating them. The CDR3 runs to 12 residues. Germline loops: CDR1 KGHSH, CDR2 LQKENI. CDR3 DNA: TGTGCCAGCTCCCGGGGGTATACTGAAGCTTTCTTT. It translates to CASSRGYTEAFF.

The chain uses TRBV30 and TRBJ2-3; TRBD2 matches at 11 bases. The CDR3 length is 13 residues. With V trimmed by 7 bases and J by 5 bases, 5 bases remained unmatched. Germline V gene data show CDR1 as GTSNPN and CDR2 as SVGIG (reference sequence). The CDR3 DNA follows: TGTGCCTCCTTAGCGGGGGGGGGAGATACGCAGTATTTT. The encoded protein is CASLAGGGDTQYF.